This record covers a single TCR beta chain. What this receptor recognizes is not known. It has no much larger one-base neighbor in the sample; base qualities were not kept. The germline V gene encodes CDR1 LNHDA and CDR2 SQIVND (reference sequence). The CDR3 contains 15 residues, cysteine and phenylalanine counted. Only the CDR3 DNA stays, 45 bases, in frame from base 1. At the junction V is shortened by 4 bases and J by 8 bases; bases outside the gene matches: 8. The library was obtained by the immunoSEQ multiplex PCR assay. TCRdb provides this immuneACCESS table in a form limited to in-frame rearrangements. Some clones are lacking; in checked studies, under half of them reflect an unresolved V gene, and why the rest are absent is not known. The sample data list 73,000 or so clones, and over 75% of these were observed just once. Together, the top ten hold 0.25% of the sample. This record comes from a study of technical replicates of blood from several donors (dated by TCRdb to 2015 to 2018).

This TCR derives from a human donor in good health. Recombination joined TRBV19 with TRBJ1-6, with TRBD1 identical over 7 junction bases. The specimen sequenced was T cells isolated from PBMCs. This receptor has the CDR3 CASSTRQGGDSPLHF. The nucleotide sequence is TGTGCCAGTAGTACTCGACAGGGAGGTGATTCACCCCTCCACTTT.